The 23 T cell receptor beta chains listed next were all sequenced from one sample in a study of blood T cell repertoires in COVID-19. Repertoires were generated with immunoSEQ multiplex PCR, while TCRdb's copy carries only in-frame clones and drops some. The data hold hundreds of thousands of clones, with approximately 82% observed a single time. The sample was peripheral blood. These receptors originate from a man at least 80 years old with acute or convalescent COVID-19.

CDR3 sequence (DNA): TGTGCCAGCTCCCAGGAGGACCAAGAGACCCAGTACTTC. This gives the protein CASSQEDQETQYF. J is TRBJ2-5 and V is TRBV18; D may be TRBD2 (5 bases). This CDR3 has 13 amino acids. Trimming stripped 6 bases from V and 0 bases from J, with 8 bases between. Germline V gene sequence: CDR1 KGHSH, CDR2 LQKENI.

The V gene is TRBV7-2, the J gene TRBJ2-3; 10 bases match TRBD2. Looked up from germline, CDR1 is SGHTA and CDR2 is FQGNSA. The length of the CDR3 is 15 residues. V shed 1 base and J 4 bases; nucleotides not matched to a gene: 2. The CDR3, as DNA: TGTGCCAGCAGCTTAGTAGCGGGGGGAGCAGATACGCAGTATTTT. Translation gives CASSLVAGGADTQYF. The entire variable domain, with the rest obtained from reference TRBV7-2 and TRBJ2-3, is as follows: GAGVSQSPSNKVTEKGKDVELRCDPISGHTALYWYRQSLGQGLEFLIYFQGNSAPDKSGLPSDRFSAERTGGSVSTLTIQRTQQEDSAVYLCASSLVAGGADTQYFGPGTRLTVL.

The rearrangement links TRBV29-1 to TRBJ1-1, with D maybe TRBD1 (5 bases). Deletions cut 1 base from V and 3 bases from J, with 12 bases between. The CDR3 is made up of 14 amino acids. Germline loops: CDR1 SQVTM, CDR2 ANQGSEA. The chain's CDR3 is CSVEVGGTDTEAFF. Written as DNA, the CDR3 is TGCAGCGTTGAAGTTGGCGGGACGGACACTGAAGCTTTCTTT.

The rearrangement links TRBV5-1 to TRBJ2-5; TRBD1 might be the D (6 bases). CDR3 length: 14 amino acids. The germline gives CDR1 SGHRS, CDR2 YFSETQ. Deletions cut 7 bases from V and 3 bases from J, with 16 bases between. The CDR3 region has the DNA TGCGCCAGCTACCTCGGTCAGGGGAAAGAGACCCAGTACTTC. It translates to CASYLGQGKETQYF.

CDR3 coding DNA: TGCAGTGCTAGTCAGGGGCGCTACTACAATGAGCAGTTCTTC. Its translation is CSASQGRYYNEQFF. The chain couples TRBV20-1 to TRBJ2-1, with D possibly being TRBD1 (6 bases). The V and J ends lost 3 bases and 3 bases respectively, with 12 bases between them. The CDR3 has 14 residues. Germline values: CDR1 DFQATT, CDR2 SNEGSKA (reference sequence).

This clone was counted ten times or more. The chain joins TRBV7-2 to TRBJ1-3; D perhaps matches TRBD1 (6 bases). The V gene's germline CDR1 is SGHTA and CDR2 FQGNSA. The CDR3 sequence is 15 residues long. Between the trimmed V and J ends, which lost 4 bases and 6 bases, there was a span of 16 bases. The DNA of the CDR3 is TGTGCCAGCAGCTGGGGGCCCGGGTACGAAAACACCATATATTTT. It codes for CASSWGPGYENTIYF.

This rearrangement joins TRBV5-1 to TRBJ2-1; D perhaps matches TRBD2 (6 bases). The CDR3 covers 17 residues. The V end was cut by 3 bases, the J end by 9 bases, with 25 bases between. Per the germline V gene, CDR1 is SGHRS and CDR2 is YFSETQ. CDR3 sequence reads: CASSSYTGLVRGTEQFF. The DNA of the CDR3 is TGCGCCAGCAGCTCGTACACCGGTTTGGTTCGGGGGACTGAGCAGTTCTTC.

This clone appeared a single time. V and J are TRBV3-1 (or the pseudogene TRBV3-2) and TRBJ2-3; 12 nucleotides line up with TRBD2. This CDR3 is 16 amino acids long. Germline V lookup: CDR1 LGHDT, CDR2 YNNKEL (reference sequence). V was clipped by 3 bases and J by 1 base; unmatched bases: 2. CDR3 bases: TGTGCCAGCAGCCAGAGACTAGCGGGGGGCACAGATACGCAGTATTTT. Amino acids: CASSQRLAGGTDTQYF.

This CDR3 reads CASSPWTAGDTEAFF. The DNA for the CDR3 is TGCGCCAGCAGCCCATGGACAGCCGGGGACACTGAAGCTTTCTTT. The chain is built from TRBV5-1 and TRBJ1-1, with D perhaps TRBD1 (6 bases). Germline lookup yields CDR1 SGHRS and CDR2 YFSETQ. V lost 4 bases to trimming and J lost 3 bases, with 16 bases between them. The CDR3 spans 15 residues.

Details on this clone: The sample contains more than one DNA sequence encoding this CDR3. The genes are TRBV5-5 and TRBJ1-3; 7 positions agree with TRBD1. V shed 4 bases and J 0 bases; nucleotides not matched to a gene: 4. This CDR3 has 15 residues. Germline V gene sequence: CDR1 SGHKS, CDR2 YYEKEE (reference sequence). CDR3 in amino acids: CASSPDRNSGNTIYF. The CDR3 DNA sequence: TGTGCCAGCAGCCCGGACAGGAACTCTGGAAACACCATATATTTT.

This chain links TRBV5-1 with TRBJ2-3; no reliable D call. The V end lost 0 bases, the J end lost 0 bases, and 5 bases lay between the germline ends. The CDR3 runs to 14 residues. Germline-derived CDR1 and CDR2 are SGHRS and YFSETQ. CDR3: CASSLDRSTDTQYF. The CDR3 DNA follows: TGCGCCAGCAGCTTGGACAGAAGCACAGATACGCAGTATTTT.

The J gene is TRBJ2-5, the V gene TRBV7-9; 12 bases agree with TRBD1. Germline CDR1 and CDR2: SEHNR and FQNEAQ (reference sequence). The V and J ends lost 3 bases and 4 bases, in that order; junction bases with no gene match: 3. The CDR3 loop spans 15 amino acids. The CDR3 DNA follows: TGTGCCAGCAGCTTCGGGACAGGGGGCGCAGAGACCCAGTACTTC. It encodes CASSFGTGGAETQYF.

V usage is TRBV5-1 and J usage is TRBJ2-7; D may be TRBD2 (5 bases). Trimming shortened V by 0 bases and J by 2 bases, and 24 bases separated the two germline ends. CDR1 is SGHRS and CDR2 is YFSETQ in the germline V gene. The CDR3 is 19 amino acids. The CDR3 loop reads CASSLVPSLGMSRAYEQYF. As DNA, the CDR3 is TGCGCCAGCAGCTTGGTGCCTAGCTTAGGGATGAGTAGGGCCTACGAGCAGTACTTC.

The chain uses TRBV6-6 and TRBJ1-2; D not resolved. The CDR3 has 13 residues. V dropped 7 bases and J dropped 2 bases, with 11 bases sitting between them. Per germline, CDR1 MNHNY and CDR2 SVGAGI (reference sequence). For the CDR3, the DNA is TGTGCCAGCAACACGGGCGGGAACTATGGCTACACCTTC. Translation: CASNTGGNYGYTF.

This chain links TRBV27 with TRBJ1-5, with unresolved D. Trimming removed 2 bases from V and 0 bases from J, with 8 bases in between. Germline lookup yields CDR1 MNHEY and CDR2 SMNVEV (reference sequence). This CDR3 is built from 15 residues. The CDR3 DNA is TGTGCCAGCAGTTTAACAGTATATAGCAATCAGCCCCAGCATTTT. This translates into CASSLTVYSNQPQHF.

The chain is built from TRBV14 and TRBJ1-2; a weak D match, TRBD1 (6 bases). Per germline, CDR1 SGHDN and CDR2 FVKESK. The ends were cut back, 0 bases at V and 0 bases at J, with 23 bases in the middle. This CDR3 is built from 20 residues. The DNA of the CDR3 is TGTGCCAGCAGCCAAGATATCGGACAGAACCCTTTATTAGCTAACTATGGCTACACCTTC. Encoded protein: CASSQDIGQNPLLANYGYTF.

The J gene is TRBJ2-5, the V gene TRBV23-1; maybe TRBD1 (6 bases). TRBV23-1 is treated as an ORF (open reading frame) with a function not yet certain. Trimming left V 2 bases short and J 3 bases short, with 16 bases between. The CDR3 extends over 16 amino acids. The CDR3 DNA is TGCGCCAGCAGTCAAGAAAAGAGCCCAGGGGAAGAGACCCAGTACTTC. This codes for CASSQEKSPGEETQYF.

This sequence joins TRBV18 and TRBJ2-5, with D unresolved. With 0 bases removed from V and 5 bases from J, the gap between germline ends came to 10 bases. Germline loops: CDR1 KGHSH, CDR2 LQKENI. The length of the CDR3 is 14 residues. CDR3 region: CASSPPPKRETQYF. The CDR3 region has the DNA TGTGCCAGCTCACCACCCCCAAAACGGGAGACCCAGTACTTC.

The chain employs TRBV3-1 (or the pseudogene TRBV3-2) and TRBJ2-3; the match to TRBD2 covers 10 bases. CDR1 LGHDT and CDR2 YNNKEL come from the germline V gene (reference sequence). The CDR3 contains 16 residues. The trim removed 4 bases at V and 1 base at J, leaving 5 bases unmatched. DNA of the CDR3: TGTGCCAGCAGCCCTCGAGCGGGGGGGGGCACAGATACGCAGTATTTT. Amino acids: CASSPRAGGGTDTQYF.

The chain employs TRBV11-2 and TRBJ2-7; 12 bases are a match to TRBD2. This CDR3 spans 18 amino acids. Germline CDR1 reads SGHAT; CDR2 reads FQNNGV. V dropped 0 bases and J dropped 0; count of bases not matched to a gene: 6. The CDR3 sequence: CASSLDPGLAGSSYEQYF. In DNA form, the CDR3 reads TGTGCCAGCAGCTTAGATCCCGGACTAGCGGGGAGCTCCTACGAGCAGTACTTC.

Only one count was recorded for this clone. This sequence joins TRBV6-5 and TRBJ1-1; D uncertain. V was pared by 11 bases and J by 1 base, with 17 bases between. Germline CDR1 is MNHEY and CDR2 is SVGAGI. This CDR3 has 14 residues. DNA for the CDR3: TGTGCCTCCCGGTCCGAACCTTCGAACACTGAAGCTTTCTTT. Encoded protein: CASRSEPSNTEAFF.

The chain carries TRBV12-3 or TRBV12-4 and TRBJ2-7; 7 bases are shared with TRBD1. With 4 bases clipped from V and 3 bases from J, the junction kept 3 bases outside the gene matches. The CDR3 loop spans 13 amino acids. CDR3 protein: CASSWTGGYEQYF. The CDR3 DNA is TGTGCCAGCAGTTGGACAGGCGGCTACGAGCAGTACTTC.

V is TRBV4-1 and J is TRBJ1-3; unclear D gene. Trimming removed 4 bases from V and 4 bases from J, with 14 bases in between. This CDR3 is 15 amino acids long. Germline V gene sequence: CDR1 MGHRA, CDR2 YSYEKL. CDR3 sequence (DNA): TGCGCCAGCAGCCCCCAACAGACTACGGGAAACACCATATATTTT. As protein: CASSPQQTTGNTIYF.